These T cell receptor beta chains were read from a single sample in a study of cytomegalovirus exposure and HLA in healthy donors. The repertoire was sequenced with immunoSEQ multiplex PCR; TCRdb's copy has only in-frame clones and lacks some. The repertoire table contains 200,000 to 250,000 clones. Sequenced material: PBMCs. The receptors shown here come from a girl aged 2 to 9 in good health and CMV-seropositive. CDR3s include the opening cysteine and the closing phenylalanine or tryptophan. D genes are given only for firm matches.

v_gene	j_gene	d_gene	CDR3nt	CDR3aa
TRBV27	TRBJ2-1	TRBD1	TGTGCCAGCAGTTTAGGACAGGGGTCCGGGCAGTTCTTC	CASSLGQGSGQFF
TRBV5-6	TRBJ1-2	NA	TGTGCCAGCAGCCCGACCACGGGGTCCCCGGGGGGCTACACCTTC	CASSPTTGSPGGYTF
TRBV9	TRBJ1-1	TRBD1	TGTGCCAGCAGCGGAGACAGGGCTGGTGAAGCTTTCTTT	CASSGDRAGEAFF
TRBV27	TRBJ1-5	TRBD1	TGTGCCAGCAGTTTAGAGGGGGCTCAGCCCCAGCATTTT	CASSLEGAQPQHF
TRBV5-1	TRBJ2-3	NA	TGCGCCAGCAGCGTGACAGGAAAAAGCACAGATACGCAGTATTTT	CASSVTGKSTDTQYF
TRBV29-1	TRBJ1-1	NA	TGCAGCGTTGCGATCAGGGCTAACACTGAAGCTTTCTTT	CSVAIRANTEAFF
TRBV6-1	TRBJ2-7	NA	TGTGCCAGCAGTGAATCAGGGAAGCTCTCCTACGAGCAGTACTTC	CASSESGKLSYEQYF
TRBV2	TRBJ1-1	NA	TGTGCCAGCAGTCAACAGATGAACACTGAAGCTTTCTTT	CASSQQMNTEAFF
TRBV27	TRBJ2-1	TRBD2	TGTGCCAGCGGACTAGCGGGAGGAGCTTACAATGAGCAGTTCTTC	CASGLAGGAYNEQFF
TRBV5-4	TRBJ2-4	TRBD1	TGTGCCAGCAGCTTGGGCCAGGGGGTTATGACCAAAAACATTCAGTACTTC	CASSLGQGVMTKNIQYF
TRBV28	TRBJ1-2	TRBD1	TGTGCCAGCACCACAGGGGGCGTAGAACTATATGGCTACACCTTC	CASTTGGVELYGYTF
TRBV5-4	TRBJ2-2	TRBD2	TGTGCCAGCAGCTTGGGGTTTACGGCGGGAGGGCCCGGCGGGGAGCTGTTTTTT	CASSLGFTAGGPGGELFF
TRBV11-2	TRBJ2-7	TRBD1	TGTGCCAGCAGCTTACTGGCAGGGGGAAACGAGCAGTACTTC	CASSLLAGGNEQYF
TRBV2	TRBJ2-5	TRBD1	TGTGCCAGCAGTGGGCTGACAGGGGGAGGAGAGACCCAGTACTTC	CASSGLTGGGETQYF
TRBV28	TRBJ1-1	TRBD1	TGTGCCAGCGGGGACAGACCTTCCACTGAAGCTTTCTTT	CASGDRPSTEAFF
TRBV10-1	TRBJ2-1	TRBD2	TGCGCCAGCAGTGGGGGACTAGCGGGTACCCCAGGTAATGAGCAGTTCTTC	CASSGGLAGTPGNEQFF
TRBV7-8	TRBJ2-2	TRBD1	TGTGCCAGCAGCCCTAACAGGGGGCCCTTAACCGGGGAGCTGTTTTTT	CASSPNRGPLTGELFF
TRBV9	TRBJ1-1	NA	TGTGCCAGCAGCATCCAGGCGGAAGCTTTCTTT	CASSIQAEAFF
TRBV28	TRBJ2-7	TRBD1	TGTGCCACACATAGGGACAGTCCCTACGAGCAGTACTTC	CATHRDSPYEQYF
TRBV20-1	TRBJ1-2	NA	TGCAGTGCCTCGAGGAATGGCTACACCTTC	CSASRNGYTF
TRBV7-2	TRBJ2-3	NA	TGTGCCAGCAGAGGGACTGCAGGGATCACAGATACGCAGTATTTT	CASRGTAGITDTQYF
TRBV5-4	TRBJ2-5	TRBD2	TGTGCCAGCAGCCCCTTAGCGGGAGGCCACCAAGAGACCCAGTACTTC	CASSPLAGGHQETQYF
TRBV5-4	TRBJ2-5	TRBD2	TGTGCCAGCAGCCAAGGACTAGCGGGAGTGGAGACCCAGTACTTC	CASSQGLAGVETQYF
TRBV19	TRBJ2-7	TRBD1	TGTGCCAGTAGTAGCGGGACAGGTGTTATCTACGAGCAGTACTTC	CASSSGTGVIYEQYF
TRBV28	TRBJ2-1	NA	TGTGCCAGCAGTCACCGGACTACACCCTACAATGAGCAGTTCTTC	CASSHRTTPYNEQFF
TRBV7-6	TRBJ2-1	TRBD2	TGTGCCAGCATGGCGGGGGGGTACAATGAGCAGTTCTTC	CASMAGGYNEQFF
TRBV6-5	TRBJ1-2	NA	TGTGCCAGCGGGAGACACACGGCTAACTATGGCTACACCTTC	CASGRHTANYGYTF
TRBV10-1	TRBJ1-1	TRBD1	TGCGCCAGCAGTGGATTCCAGGGGGCATCGGTCACTGAAGCTTTCTTT	CASSGFQGASVTEAFF
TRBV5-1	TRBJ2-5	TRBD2	TGCGCCAGCAGCTTGGGGGGGACTAGCGGCCAAGAGACCCAGTACTTC	CASSLGGTSGQETQYF
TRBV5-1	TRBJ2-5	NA	TGCGCCAGCAGCTTAGAGACTCGCTCCCAGTACTTC	CASSLETRSQYF
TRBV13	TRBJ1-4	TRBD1	TGTGCCAGCAGCTCTCTCGGGACAGGGACGTTAGTTAATGAAAAACTGTTTTTT	CASSSLGTGTLVNEKLFF
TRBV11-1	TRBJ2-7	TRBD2	TGTGCCAGCAGCCCCGGGACTAGCGGGTTCTACGAGCAGTACTTC	CASSPGTSGFYEQYF
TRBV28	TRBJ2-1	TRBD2	TGTGCCAGCAGTTTATGGGCGGGAGGATCCTACAATGAGCAGTTCTTC	CASSLWAGGSYNEQFF
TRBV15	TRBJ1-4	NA	TGTGCCACCAGCAGAGATGCGGGGTACGGCGAAAAACTGTTTTTT	CATSRDAGYGEKLFF
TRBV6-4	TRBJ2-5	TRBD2	TGTGCCAGCAGTGACTCAAGGACTAGCGCTCTTTTAGAGACCCAGTACTTC	CASSDSRTSALLETQYF
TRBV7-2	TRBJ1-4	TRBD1	TGTGCCAGCAGCCGGGACAGCTTTGCAACTAATGAAAAACTGTTTTTT	CASSRDSFATNEKLFF
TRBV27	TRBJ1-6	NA	TGTGCCAGCAGTTTTCCGGGGGATTCACCCCTCCACTTT	CASSFPGDSPLHF
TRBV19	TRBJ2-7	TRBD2	TGTGCCAGTAGAACGACTAGCGGCGCCTCCTACGAGCAGTACTTC	CASRTTSGASYEQYF
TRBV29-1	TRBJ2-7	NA	TGCAGCGTTACGTTCGGGACTTATTTTGAGCAGTACTTC	CSVTFGTYFEQYF
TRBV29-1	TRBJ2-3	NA	TGCAGCGCCCATGGGGGGAACACAGATACGCAGTATTTT	CSAHGGNTDTQYF
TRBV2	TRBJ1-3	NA	TGTGAAAGGTGGAGCTCTGGAAACACCATATATTTT	CERWSSGNTIYF
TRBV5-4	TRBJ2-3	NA	TGTGCCAGCAGCCTGACGGCCGAGCCGAGGAGAGATACGCAGTATTTT	CASSLTAEPRRDTQYF
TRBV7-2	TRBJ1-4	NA	TGTGCCAGCAGCCCCAGGCAGGGCGAAAAACTGTTTTTT	CASSPRQGEKLFF
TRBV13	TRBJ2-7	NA	TGTGCCAGCAGCTTAGGTCTAGCTGAAGGGGAGCAGTACTTC	CASSLGLAEGEQYF
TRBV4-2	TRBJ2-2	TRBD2	TGTGCCAGCAGCCCCCAGCGGGAGGGCCACGGGGAGCTGTTTTTT	CASSPQREGHGELFF
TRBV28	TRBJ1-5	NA	TGTGCCAGCAGTTTAAGCGAGGGTAATCAGCCCCAGCATTTT	CASSLSEGNQPQHF